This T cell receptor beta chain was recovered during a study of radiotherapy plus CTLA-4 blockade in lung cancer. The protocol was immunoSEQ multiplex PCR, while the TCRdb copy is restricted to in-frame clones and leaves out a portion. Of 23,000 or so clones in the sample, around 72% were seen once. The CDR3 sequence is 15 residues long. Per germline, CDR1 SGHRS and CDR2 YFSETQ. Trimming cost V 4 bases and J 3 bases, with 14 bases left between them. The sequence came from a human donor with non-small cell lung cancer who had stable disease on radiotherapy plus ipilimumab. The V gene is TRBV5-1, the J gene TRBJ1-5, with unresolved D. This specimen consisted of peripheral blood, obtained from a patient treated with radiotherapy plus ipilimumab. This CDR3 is CASSPKPDNNQPQHF. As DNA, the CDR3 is TGCGCCAGCAGCCCGAAGCCAGACAACAATCAGCCCCAGCATTTT.